This T cell receptor beta chain is drawn from a study of beta chain features in type 1 diabetes. The CDR3 runs to 14 residues. Germline lookup yields CDR1 SGHTA and CDR2 FQGNSA. The ends lost 5 bases at V and 4 bases at J; junction bases unmatched: 8. This clone was detected only a few times. The authors sorted CD4+ naive, central memory, regulatory and stem cell-like memory cells via CD45RO/CCR7/CD25/CD127/CD95/CD27. Expressed TCRB transcripts got sequenced, as all isolated RNA was reverse transcribed. Profiling relied on immunoSEQ multiplex PCR, and the TCRdb table lists in-frame clones only, not all of them. The sample has about 930,000 clones, around a sixth seen once.

Material: naive CD4+ T cells from blood. The gene calls are TRBV7-2 and TRBJ2-7; TRBD2 matches at 7 bases. The clonotype comes from a woman aged 18-30 years in good health. The DNA for the CDR3 is TGTGCCAGCAGCCTAAGCGGGGCTAGATACGAGCAGTACTTC. It specifies CASSLSGARYEQYF.